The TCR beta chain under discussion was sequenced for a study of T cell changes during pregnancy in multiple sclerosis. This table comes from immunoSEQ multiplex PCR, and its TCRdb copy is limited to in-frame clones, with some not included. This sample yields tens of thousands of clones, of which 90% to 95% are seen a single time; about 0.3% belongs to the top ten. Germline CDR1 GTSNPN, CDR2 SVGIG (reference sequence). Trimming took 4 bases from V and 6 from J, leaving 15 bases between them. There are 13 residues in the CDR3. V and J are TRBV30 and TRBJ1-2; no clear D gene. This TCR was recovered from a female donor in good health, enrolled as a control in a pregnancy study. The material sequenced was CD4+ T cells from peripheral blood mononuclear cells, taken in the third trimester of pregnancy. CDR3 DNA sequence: TGTGCCTGGACTTTCACCGGGAGGGATGGCTACACCTTC. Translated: CAWTFTGRDGYTF. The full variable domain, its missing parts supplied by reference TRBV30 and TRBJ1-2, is SQTIHQWPATLVQPVGSPLSLECTVEGTSNPNLYWYRQAAGRGLQLLFYSVGIGQISSEVPQNLSASRPQDRQFILSSKKLLLSDSGFYLCAWTFTGRDGYTFGSGTRLTVV.